The subject of this entry is one T cell receptor (beta chain). What it binds is unknown. CDR3 length equals 14 residues. Per germline, CDR1 SGHRS and CDR2 YFSETQ. Trimming took 0 bases from V and 11 from J, leaving 17 bases between them. The data belong to a study of T-cell reconstitution after alpha-beta-depleted transplantation in children. Findings and caveats of the study: After transplant, at about two months, alpha-beta T cells were reportedly derived from several hundred expanded graft clones.

Unique molecular identifiers were built into the TCRbeta library. TCRdb reanalysed the PCR reads using MiXCR and keeps one entry per CDR3 protein. This sample has fewer than 1 million distinct CDR3 sequences, with approximately 15% found just once. The clonotype comes from a male patient between 10 and 17 years old who had a stem cell transplant for acute lymphoblastic leukemia, so the T cells may come from the graft donor. The rearrangement links TRBV5-1 to TRBJ1-1, with D possibly being TRBD1 (5 bases). The sample was PBMCs, mostly from graft donor cells, taken 360 days after TCRalphabeta/CD19-depleted stem cell transplant. The CDR3 region is CASSLDLDRPQAFF. For the CDR3, the DNA is TGCGCCAGCAGCTTGGACCTTGACAGACCCCAGGCTTTCTTT.